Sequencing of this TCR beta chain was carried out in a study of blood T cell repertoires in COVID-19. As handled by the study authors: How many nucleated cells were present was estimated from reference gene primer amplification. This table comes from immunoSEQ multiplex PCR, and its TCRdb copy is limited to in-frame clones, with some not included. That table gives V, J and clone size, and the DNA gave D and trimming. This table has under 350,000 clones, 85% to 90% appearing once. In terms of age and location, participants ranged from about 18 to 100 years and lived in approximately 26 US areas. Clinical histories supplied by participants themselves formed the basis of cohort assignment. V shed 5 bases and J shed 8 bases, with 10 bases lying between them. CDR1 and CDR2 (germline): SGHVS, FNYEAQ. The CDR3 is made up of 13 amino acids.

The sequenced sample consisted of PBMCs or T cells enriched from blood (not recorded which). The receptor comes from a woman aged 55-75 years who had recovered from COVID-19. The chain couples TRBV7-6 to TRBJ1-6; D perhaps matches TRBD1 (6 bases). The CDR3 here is CASSGRGHSPLHF. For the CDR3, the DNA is TGTGCCAGCAGCGGCAGGGGACATTCACCCCTCCACTTT.